The 16 T cell receptor beta chains below all came from one sample that was sequenced in a study of blood T cell repertoires in COVID-19. Profiling relied on immunoSEQ multiplex PCR, and the TCRdb table lists in-frame clones only, not all of them. This sample yields over 200,000 clones, of which approximately 85% are seen a single time; 7.6% belongs to the top ten. Material: peripheral blood. These receptors were taken from a woman aged 50 to 60 with active or convalescent COVID-19.

This clone appeared a few times. The chain couples TRBV5-6 to TRBJ1-5; D perhaps matches TRBD1 (6 bases). Germline CDR1 is SGHDT and CDR2 is YYEEEE. The germline V and J ends were trimmed by 2 bases and 6 bases, with 15 bases remaining between them. This CDR3 is 15 amino acids long. CDR3 DNA: TGTGCCAGCAGCTTAGCCAACAGGGTTTTTCAGCCCCAGCATTTT. As protein: CASSLANRVFQPQHF.

This clone has a handful of counts. The rearrangement uses TRBV6-2 or TRBV6-3 and TRBJ2-7, with D possibly being TRBD2 (5 bases). CDR3 length: 17 amino acids. V was shortened by 0 bases and J by 2 bases, with 17 bases between the two germline ends. In germline, CDR1 is MNHEY, CDR2 SVGEGT. The CDR3 is CASSYSMTRGNPYEQYF. In DNA form, the CDR3 reads TGTGCCAGCAGTTACTCGATGACTCGGGGTAACCCCTACGAGCAGTACTTC.

This clone was seen once. This rearrangement joins TRBV18 to TRBJ2-7; 7 positions agree with TRBD2. Looked up from germline, CDR1 is KGHSH and CDR2 is LQKENI. CDR3 size: 14 residues. Trimming cost V 0 bases and J 8 bases; bases outside gene matches: 7. CDR3 DNA: TGTGCCAGCTCACCACCGGCGGGGAGGGTACAGCAGTACTTC. Encoded protein: CASSPPAGRVQQYF.

The rearrangement links TRBV5-1 to TRBJ2-2; TRBD1 might be the D (5 bases). The CDR3 covers 16 residues. V lost 0 bases, J lost 6 bases, and 15 bases lay in between. The germline gives CDR1 SGHRS, CDR2 YFSETQ. The CDR3 is CASSLAAAGQAGELFF. CDR3 DNA sequence: TGCGCCAGCAGCTTGGCTGCCGCAGGGCAGGCCGGGGAGCTGTTTTTT. Together with reference TRBV5-1 and TRBJ2-2, the CDR3 gives the full variable domain: KAGVTQTPRYLIKTRGQQVTLSCSPISGHRSVSWYQQTPGQGLQFLFEYFSETQRNKGNFPGRFSGRQFSNSRSEMNVSTLELGDSALYLCASSLAAAGQAGELFFGEGSRLTVL.

The chain uses TRBV12-3 or TRBV12-4 and TRBJ2-3; D unresolved. V lost 2 bases and J lost 6, with 6 bases in between. This CDR3 is 12 amino acids long. The CDR3 reads CASSLLSDTQYF. As DNA, the CDR3 is TGTGCCAGCAGTTTATTGTCTGATACGCAGTATTTT.

The J gene is TRBJ2-1, the V gene TRBV19, with 7 bases that match TRBD2. Germline V gene lookup returns CDR1 LNHDA and CDR2 SQIVND (reference sequence). Trimming took 6 bases from V and 3 from J; bases not matched to a gene: 8. This CDR3 is built from 15 residues. The CDR3 reads CASRPRDYDYNEQFF. DNA of the CDR3: TGTGCCAGTAGACCACGGGACTACGACTACAATGAGCAGTTCTTC.

This chain uses TRBV6-5 with TRBJ1-2; maybe TRBD1 (6 bases). Trimming took 7 bases from V and 0 from J, leaving 15 bases between them. This CDR3 region has 15 residues. Germline CDR1 and CDR2: MNHEY and SVGAGI. CDR3 loop: CASKTGTNSNYGYTF. The DNA of the CDR3 is TGTGCCAGCAAGACAGGAACTAACTCTAACTATGGCTACACCTTC.

The gene calls are TRBV2 and TRBJ1-5; perhaps TRBD1 as D (5 bases). CDR3 length equals 15 residues. Germline CDR1 is SNHLY and CDR2 is FYNNEI. The V end lost 6 bases, the J end lost 1 base, and 13 bases lay between the germline ends. The CDR3 DNA sequence: TGTGCCAGCAGGACCAGGGAGGGGAGCAATCAGCCCCAGCATTTT. Translating it yields CASRTREGSNQPQHF.

The CDR3 DNA sequence: TGTGCCAGTAGCGTGTCCCCCTCTGGAAACACCATATATTTT. It codes for CASSVSPSGNTIYF. This sequence joins TRBV6-5 and TRBJ1-3, with D unclear. The V gene's germline CDR1 is MNHEY and CDR2 SVGAGI. V gave up 9 bases and J gave up 0 bases, with 12 bases separating them. The CDR3 is 14 residues long.

This chain connects TRBV2 to TRBJ2-7; D is possibly TRBD1 (6 bases). Trimming shortened V by 8 bases and J by 0 bases, and 14 bases separated the two germline ends. This CDR3 is 14 amino acids long. CDR1 SNHLY and CDR2 FYNNEI come from the germline V gene. The CDR3 protein is CASRRQASSYEQYV. DNA for the CDR3: TGTGCCAGCCGAAGACAGGCGAGCTCCTACGAGCAGTACGTC.

The chain links TRBV11-2 to TRBJ1-2; tentative D call: TRBD1 (6 bases). This CDR3 region has 12 residues. Trimming shortened V by 2 bases and J by 8 bases, and 9 bases separated the two germline ends. Germline V lookup: CDR1 SGHAT, CDR2 FQNNGV. In DNA form, the CDR3 reads TGTGCCAGCAGCTTATCAGGGGTGGGCTACACCTTC. Its protein is CASSLSGVGYTF.

This clone appeared once. The chain uses TRBV5-5 and TRBJ1-3; TRBD1 matches 10 bases. The trim removed 4 bases at V and 3 bases at J, leaving 7 bases unmatched. Germline CDR1 reads SGHKS; CDR2 reads YYEKEE (reference sequence). The CDR3 spans 16 residues. Written as DNA, the CDR3 is TGTGCCAGCAGCAGAACCCGGACAGGGGGTGGAAACACCATATATTTT. It translates to CASSRTRTGGGNTIYF.

The rearrangement links TRBV6-5 to TRBJ2-7, with TRBD1 matching 8 bases. V gave up 6 bases and J gave up 2 bases; unmatched junction bases: 6. The CDR3 sequence is 14 residues long. Germline V gene sequence: CDR1 MNHEY, CDR2 SVGAGI. The CDR3 loop is CASSAGTGPYEQYF. The CDR3 nucleotides are TGTGCCAGCAGCGCCGGGACAGGACCCTACGAGCAGTACTTC.

The rearrangement joins TRBV4-1 to TRBJ2-1, with D hard to call. The CDR3 is 16 amino acids. Trimming shortened V by 1 base and J by 4 bases, and 14 bases separated the two germline ends. Germline V gives CDR1 MGHRA, CDR2 YSYEKL. CDR3 nucleotide sequence: TGCGCCAGCAGCCAAGGGTTAGCCTTAAAGTACAATGAGCAGTTCTTC. It yields the protein CASSQGLALKYNEQFF.

The chain uses TRBV3-1 (or the pseudogene TRBV3-2) and TRBJ1-1; D unresolved. Germline-derived CDR1 and CDR2 are LGHDT and YNNKEL (reference sequence). The CDR3 is 15 amino acids. V gave up 4 bases and J gave up 8 bases, with 20 bases separating them. CDR3 sequence reads: CASSPGGFGTREAFF. CDR3 sequence (DNA): TGTGCCAGCAGCCCGGGAGGATTCGGTACGAGAGAAGCTTTCTTT.

The chain carries TRBV28 and TRBJ2-6; D remains ambiguous. Trimming took 7 bases from V and 0 from J, leaving 10 bases between them. The germline V gene has CDR1 MDHEN and CDR2 SYDVKM. The length of the CDR3 is 15 residues. The CDR3 is CASKELSSGANVLTF. The CDR3, as DNA: TGTGCCAGCAAAGAGCTTAGCTCTGGGGCCAACGTCCTGACTTTC.